The present entry profiles one TCR beta chain with its context. Profiling relied on immunoSEQ multiplex PCR, and the TCRdb table lists in-frame clones only, not all of them. The sample consists of around 460,000 clones, 85% to 90% of them appearing once. This entry belongs to a study of blood T cell repertoires in COVID-19. Trimming stripped 2 bases from V and 1 base from J, with 11 bases between. The CDR3 sequence is 15 residues long. Germline V gene data show CDR1 as MDHEN and CDR2 as SYDVKM. Sequenced material: peripheral blood. The chain couples TRBV28 to TRBJ1-1; possible D gene TRBD1, 5 bases. The receptor was derived from a man younger than 35 with COVID-19, enrolled during active disease. This chain's CDR3 is CASSLRGGRNTEAFF. DNA of the CDR3: TGTGCCAGCAGTTTACGCGGGGGAAGGAACACTGAAGCTTTCTTT.